A selection of T cell receptor beta chains follows, all from one sample in a study of shared clonotypes between healthy human individuals. Sequenced by immunoSEQ multiplex PCR; TCRdb stores in-frame clones only, minus some. Counted here are hundreds of thousands of clones, approximately 96% occurring once; the ten biggest clones make up 0.11%. The sample taken for sequencing was naive CD8+ T cells sorted from blood. The receptor source for this set is a woman aged 30 to 39 in good health. The CDR3 runs from the conserved cysteine through the conserved F or W. The D gene is left open where the match is weak. Clone sizes are given selectively: once, few, many, or a class where the clone is expanded.

D gene,J gene,CDR3 length,clone size,V gene,CDR3 DNA,CDR3 protein
TRBD1,TRBJ1-2,15,NA,TRBV7-9,TGTGCCAGCAGCCCGCCCATCAGGGGGGCCAGCGGCTACACCTTC,CASSPPIRGASGYTF
TRBD2,TRBJ2-1,18,once,TRBV7-8,TGTGCCAGCAGCTCCAGACTAGCGGGGGCCCCCGACTCGGGTGAGCAGTTCTTC,CASSSRLAGAPDSGEQFF
NA,TRBJ2-2,16,NA,TRBV6-5,TGTGCCAGCAGTTACGCCCGGGGGCTGAACACCGGGGAGCTGTTTTTT,CASSYARGLNTGELFF
TRBD2,TRBJ2-3,16,NA,TRBV25-1,TGTGCCAGCAGGGGATTTAGCGGGAGTAGCACAGATACGCAGTATTTT,CASRGFSGSSTDTQYF
NA,TRBJ2-2,15,NA,TRBV14,TGTGCCAGCAGCATGCAAAGGACGGTCACCGGGGAGCTGTTTTTT,CASSMQRTVTGELFF
TRBD1,TRBJ2-7,16,NA,TRBV7-6,TGTGCCAGCAGCCCGGGACAGGGGGAATACTCCTACGAGCAGTACTTC,CASSPGQGEYSYEQYF
TRBD2,TRBJ2-3,15,NA,TRBV11-2,TGTGCCAGCAGCCGGACTAGCGGGAGCGCGGATACGCAGTATTTT,CASSRTSGSADTQYF
NA,TRBJ1-3,14,few,TRBV9,TGTGCCAGCAGCGAGCAGGGGCCCCGCGACACCATATATTTT,CASSEQGPRDTIYF
NA,TRBJ2-7,14,NA,TRBV6-5,TGTGCCACCCGGCACCAGCGGACCTCGGGCGAGCAGTACTTC,CATRHQRTSGEQYF
TRBD2,TRBJ2-3,18,NA,TRBV5-4,TGTGCCAGCAGCTTGGGGACTAGCGGTTGGACTAGCACAGATACGCAGTATTTT,CASSLGTSGWTSTDTQYF
NA,TRBJ1-3,15,once,TRBV7-8,TGTGCCAGCAGCTTAGGATGGGGGCCTGGAAACACCATATATTTT,CASSLGWGPGNTIYF
TRBD2,TRBJ2-5,16,NA,TRBV27,TGTGCCAGCAGTTTAAAGCGGGAGTTGATTTCGGAGACCCAGTACTTC,CASSLKRELISETQYF
TRBD2,TRBJ2-3,14,NA,TRBV10-2,TGCGCCATCTCAGCAGCGGGAGGGGCAGATACGCAGTATTTT,CAISAAGGADTQYF
NA,TRBJ1-2,13,NA,TRBV5-1,TGCGCCAGCAGCTTGATGTCCGGCCCGGGCTACACCTTC,CASSLMSGPGYTF
NA,TRBJ2-5,15,NA,TRBV7-8,TGTGCCAGCAGCTCACCCGCGGGGATACAAGAGACCCAGTACTTC,CASSSPAGIQETQYF
TRBD1,TRBJ1-4,14,NA,TRBV9,TGTGCCAGCAGCGTACAGGGGGGTAATGAAAAACTGTTTTTT,CASSVQGGNEKLFF
NA,TRBJ2-2,15,NA,TRBV28,TGTGCCAGCAGTCGACAGCGCCCGAACACCGGGGAGCTGTTTTTT,CASSRQRPNTGELFF
NA,TRBJ2-2,16,NA,TRBV28,TGTGCCAGCAGTTCTGGGCCGACGATGAACACCGGGGAGCTGTTTTTT,CASSSGPTMNTGELFF
NA,TRBJ2-1,14,NA,TRBV1,TGCACCAGCTGCGGGACCCAGAGGGTTGGTGAGCAGTTCTTC,CTSCGTQRVGEQFF
NA,TRBJ1-2,18,NA,TRBV10-2,TGCGCCAGCGTCCGAGTCGACACCCAGGGAGACCCTAACTATGGCTACACCTTC,CASVRVDTQGDPNYGYTF
NA,TRBJ2-6,15,NA,TRBV5-6,TGTGCCAGCAGCTTGGGAGGTTCTGGGGCCAACGTCCTGACTTTC,CASSLGGSGANVLTF
TRBD1,TRBJ1-1,22,NA,TRBV18,TGTGCCAGCTCACCAAACAGGGGGGAGGTATCTAGGAACGGCCCGCTGAACACTGAAGCTTTCTTT,CASSPNRGEVSRNGPLNTEAFF
NA,TRBJ1-5,12,NA,TRBV10-2,TGCGCCAGCAGTGAGGGGAATCAGCCCCAGCATTTT,CASSEGNQPQHF
NA,TRBJ2-1,13,NA,TRBV11-3,TGTGCCAGCAGCTTTTCTACAACCCATGAGCAGTTCTTC,CASSFSTTHEQFF
NA,TRBJ2-7,13,NA,TRBV11-3,TGTGCCAGCAGCTTGGCAGAGACCTACGAGCAGTACTTC,CASSLAETYEQYF
NA,TRBJ2-1,16,NA,TRBV11-2,TGTGCCAGCAGCTTAGGGGTGGCGGACCAGGCCCTCGAGCAGTTCTTC,CASSLGVADQALEQFF
TRBD1,TRBJ2-3,15,NA,TRBV27,TGTGCCAGCAGTCCCAGACAGGGAAGCACAGATACGCAGTATTTT,CASSPRQGSTDTQYF
TRBD2,TRBJ2-5,18,NA,TRBV15,TGTGCCACCAGCAGAGTACCGGGACTAGCGGGAGCTGGAGAGACCCAGTACTTC,CATSRVPGLAGAGETQYF
NA,TRBJ2-7,13,NA,TRBV27,TGTGCCAGCAGTTGGACGCAGAGAAGCGAGCAGTACTTC,CASSWTQRSEQYF
NA,TRBJ2-7,14,NA,TRBV5-5,TGTGCCAGCAGCTTCGGTTCTCACTCCTACGAGCAGTACTTC,CASSFGSHSYEQYF
NA,TRBJ2-7,11,once,TRBV20-1,TGCAGTGCTAGAGTCGGCTACGAGCAGTACTTC,CSARVGYEQYF
TRBD2,TRBJ2-1,15,NA,TRBV6-5,TGTGCCAGCACGATAAGTAGCGGGAGTCGAAATGAGCAGTTCTTC,CASTISSGSRNEQFF
NA,TRBJ2-7,12,NA,TRBV5-6,TGTGCCAGCAGCAAGGACAGCTACGAGCAGTACTTC,CASSKDSYEQYF
NA,TRBJ2-1,13,NA,TRBV9,TGTGCCAGCAGCGTGGGCACTTACAATGAGCAGTTCTTC,CASSVGTYNEQFF
NA,TRBJ2-2,17,NA,TRBV27,TGTGCCAGCAGTTTTTCCTCCGGGACACGGAACACCGGGGAGCTGTTTTTT,CASSFSSGTRNTGELFF